The sequence of this T cell receptor beta chain was determined in a study of beta chain features in type 1 diabetes. Overall study: The samples had more than 95 million sorted cells examined in all.

Broader study findings: Shorter TCRB CDR3s, moderately but significantly so, marked every one of the four CD4+ subsets in Type 1 diabetes patients.

This CDR3 is built from 13 residues. Trimming took 3 bases from V and 0 from J, leaving 2 bases between them. CDR1 is SGHAT, CDR2 FQNNGV, per germline. Since all of the isolated RNA was reverse transcribed, expressed TCRB transcripts were what got sequenced. Sequencing was performed with immunoSEQ multiplex PCR; in TCRdb, only in-frame clones are kept and a portion is missing. In the table there are roughly 300,000 clones, over 7% of which are singletons. Remarks on this clone: Its antigen is unidentified.

The origin of this receptor is a man aged 25 to 40 with type 1 diabetes. Sample: central memory CD4+ T cells from blood. This rearrangement joins TRBV11-2 to TRBJ2-2; no reliable D call. CDR3 in DNA: TGTGCCAGCAGCTTTACGAACACCGGGGAGCTGTTTTTT. Translated, it gives CASSFTNTGELFF.